The 15 T cell receptor beta chains reported below all come from one sample, sequenced in a study of OX40 agonist ivuxolimab in advanced cancers. Clones were sequenced by immunoSEQ multiplex PCR, and TCRdb holds only the in-frame ones, with some missing. The data hold tens of thousands of clones, with just under 90% observed a single time. Source: CD4+ or CD8+ T cells sorted from blood, taken in a trial of the OX40 agonist ivuxolimab. Receptors originate from an adult with an advanced solid tumor such as melanoma, head and neck, liver or kidney cancer.

The chain is built from TRBV7-3 and TRBJ1-1; 9 nucleotides match TRBD1. Germline loops: CDR1 SGHTA, CDR2 FQGTGA. This CDR3 has 13 amino acids. Unmatched junction bases numbered 3, after V lost 5 bases and J lost 5 bases. CDR3 loop: CASSLGQGTEAFF. DNA for the CDR3: TGTGCCAGCAGCCTAGGACAGGGGACTGAAGCTTTCTTT.

The chain recombines TRBV10-3 with TRBJ2-7, with D possibly being TRBD2 (6 bases). Trimming left V 0 bases short and J 4 bases short, with 16 bases between. There are 16 residues in the CDR3. The germline V gene encodes CDR1 ENHRY and CDR2 SYGVKD. DNA of the CDR3: TGTGCCATCAGTGAGTCGGTACTAGCCCGTCAATACGAGCAGTACTTC. This encodes CAISESVLARQYEQYF.

V gene TRBV10-3 combines with J gene TRBJ2-3; no definite D call. With 7 bases removed from V and 2 bases from J, the gap between germline ends came to 10 bases. Germline loops: CDR1 ENHRY, CDR2 SYGVKD. The CDR3 covers 13 residues. The CDR3 region is CAITARATDTQYF. DNA of the CDR3: TGTGCCATCACCGCTCGGGCCACAGATACGCAGTATTTT.

The rearrangement links TRBV28 to TRBJ1-3; D unclear. This CDR3 spans 12 amino acids. Trimming stripped 5 bases from V and 10 bases from J, with 12 bases between. Germline CDR1 MDHEN, CDR2 SYDVKM. DNA for the CDR3: TGTGCCAGCAGTCCCACTCGGATGACCATATATTTT. This translates into CASSPTRMTIYF. The full variable domain, with the rest looked up from reference TRBV28 and TRBJ1-3, is DVKVTQSSRYLVKRTGEKVFLECVQDMDHENMFWYRQDPGLGLRLIYFSYDVKMKEKGDIPEGYSVSREKKERFSLILESASTNQTSMYLCASSPTRMTIYFGEGSWLTVV.

The V and J genes are TRBV13 and TRBJ1-6; maybe TRBD1 (5 bases). Germline V gene lookup returns CDR1 PRHDT and CDR2 FYEKMQ (reference sequence). Trimming stripped 3 bases from V and 6 bases from J, with 12 bases between. This CDR3 has 15 amino acids. CDR3 in amino acids: CASSFGQGGNSPLHF. Written as DNA, the CDR3 is TGTGCCAGCAGCTTTGGGCAGGGAGGTAATTCACCCCTCCACTTT.

The genes are TRBV15 and TRBJ2-3; the match to TRBD1 covers 8 bases. V was pared by 5 bases and J by 4 bases, with 11 bases of the junction left unmatched. The CDR3 has 16 residues. Germline CDR1 LNHNV, CDR2 YYDKDF (reference sequence). DNA for the CDR3: TGTGCCACCAGCCCCCGGGACAGGATGGTAGCAGATACGCAGTATTTT. It translates to CATSPRDRMVADTQYF. The whole variable domain, remainder taken from reference TRBV15 and TRBJ2-3, is DAMVIQNPRYQVTQFGKPVTLSCSQTLNHNVMYWYQQKSSQAPKLLFHYYDKDFNNEADTPDNFQSRRPNTSFCFLDIRSPGLGDTAMYLCATSPRDRMVADTQYFGPGTRLTVL.

The V and J genes are TRBV30 and TRBJ2-1; 11 bases fit TRBD2. CDR1 and CDR2 from the germline V gene are GTSNPN and SVGIG (reference sequence). The CDR3 is 14 amino acids. V lost 0 bases, J lost 10 bases, and 5 bases stayed unmatched. CDR3 region: CAWSVTSGIVEQFF. The CDR3 DNA follows: TGTGCCTGGAGTGTGACTAGCGGGATTGTCGAGCAGTTCTTC.

This clone was detected only a few times. The CDR3 DNA is TGTGCCACCTCCCAAGCCTACGAGCAGTACTTC. Protein product: CATSQAYEQYF. V usage is TRBV28 and J usage is TRBJ2-7; the D is unclear. CDR3 length: 11 residues. Per the germline V gene, CDR1 is MDHEN and CDR2 is SYDVKM. V was shortened by 10 bases and J by 2 bases, with 9 bases between the two germline ends. The full variable domain, with the rest looked up from reference TRBV28 and TRBJ2-7, is DVKVTQSSRYLVKRTGEKVFLECVQDMDHENMFWYRQDPGLGLRLIYFSYDVKMKEKGDIPEGYSVSREKKERFSLILESASTNQTSMYLCATSQAYEQYFGPGTRLTVT.

This chain connects TRBV11-2 to TRBJ2-3, with 8 bases identical to TRBD1. The germline gives CDR1 SGHAT, CDR2 FQNNGV. J was trimmed by 2 bases and V by 2 bases; bases with no gene match: 6. The CDR3 runs 16 residues. The CDR3 is CASSLLRQGHTDTQYF. Here the CDR3 DNA reads TGTGCCAGCAGCTTACTACGACAGGGGCACACAGATACGCAGTATTTT. Combining the CDR3 with reference TRBV11-2 and TRBJ2-3 gives the whole variable domain EAGVAQSPRYKIIEKRQSVAFWCNPISGHATLYWYQQILGQGPKLLIQFQNNGVVDDSQLPKDRFSAERLKGVDSTLKIQPAKLEDSAVYLCASSLLRQGHTDTQYFGPGTRLTVL.

This clone occurred a few times. The genes are TRBV6-5 and TRBJ2-7; no clear D gene. Germline V CDR1 and CDR2: MNHEY, SVGAGI. Trimming removed 0 bases at V and 0 bases at J, with 9 bases between. This CDR3 spans 15 amino acids. The CDR3 region has the DNA TGTGCCAGCAGTTACTCCGCCTTAGGCTCCTACGAGCAGTACTTC. Amino acids: CASSYSALGSYEQYF.

The DNA for the CDR3 is TGTGCCAGCAGCTTAACAGGGGATTCACCCCTCCACTTT. Amino acid sequence: CASSLTGDSPLHF. The chain recombines TRBV7-3 with TRBJ1-6; a possible D gene is TRBD1 (5 bases). V dropped 0 bases and J dropped 8 bases, with 5 bases sitting between them. Per germline, CDR1 SGHTA and CDR2 FQGTGA. CDR3 length: 13 amino acids.

The J gene is TRBJ2-7, the V gene TRBV5-3, with no clear D. TRBV5-3 is treated as an ORF (open reading frame) with a function not yet certain. Trimming took off 0 bases at V and 2 bases at J, with 9 bases between the two ends. This CDR3 region has 14 residues. The CDR3 sequence: CARSLVWKTYEQYF. The CDR3, as DNA: TGTGCCAGAAGCTTGGTTTGGAAAACCTACGAGCAGTACTTC.

This chain uses TRBV5-5 with TRBJ1-2; D unresolved. Trimming removed 3 bases at V and 0 bases at J, with 9 bases between. Germline CDR1 and CDR2: SGHKS and YYEKEE (reference sequence). CDR3 length: 14 residues. Here the CDR3 DNA reads TGTGCCAGCAGCTACCATTATTCTAACTATGGCTACACCTTC. Translating gives CASSYHYSNYGYTF.

CDR3 DNA: TGTGCCAGCAGCTCCCTTCTACAGCCTAATTCACCCCTCCACTTT. Amino acid sequence: CASSSLLQPNSPLHF. The chain combines TRBV5-5 with TRBJ1-6, with no clear D. The CDR3 is 15 amino acids. V shed 3 bases and J shed 6 bases, with 13 bases lying between them. Germline lookup yields CDR1 SGHKS and CDR2 YYEKEE (reference sequence). Drawing the rest from reference TRBV5-5 and TRBJ1-6, the complete variable domain is DAGVTQSPTHLIKTRGQQVTLRCSPISGHKSVSWYQQVLGQGPQFIFQYYEKEERGRGNFPDRFSARQFPNYSSELNVNALLLGDSALYLCASSSLLQPNSPLHFGNGTRLTVT.

The rearrangement uses TRBV27 and TRBJ2-7; 9 positions agree with TRBD2. Germline assignment: CDR1 MNHEY and CDR2 SMNVEV (reference sequence). With V trimmed by 5 bases and J by 5 bases, 16 bases remained unmatched. The CDR3 is 17 amino acids. The CDR3 protein is CASSTRLIAGVIHEQYF. CDR3 sequence (DNA): TGTGCCAGCAGTACCCGACTAATAGCGGGAGTAATCCACGAGCAGTACTTC.